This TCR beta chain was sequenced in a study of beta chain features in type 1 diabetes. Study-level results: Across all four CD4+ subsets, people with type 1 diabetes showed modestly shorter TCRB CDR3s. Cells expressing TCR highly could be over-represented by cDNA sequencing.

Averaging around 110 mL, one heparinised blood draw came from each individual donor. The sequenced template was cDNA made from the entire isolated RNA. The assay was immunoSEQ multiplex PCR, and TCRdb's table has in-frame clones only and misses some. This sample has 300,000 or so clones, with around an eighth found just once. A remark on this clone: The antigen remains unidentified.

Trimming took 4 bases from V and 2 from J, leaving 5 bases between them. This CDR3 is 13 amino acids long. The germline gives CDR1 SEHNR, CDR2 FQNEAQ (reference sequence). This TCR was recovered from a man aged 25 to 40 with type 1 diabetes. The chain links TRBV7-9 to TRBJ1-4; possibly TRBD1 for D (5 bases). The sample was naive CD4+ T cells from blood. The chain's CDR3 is CASSSGTNEKLFF. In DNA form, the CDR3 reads TGTGCCAGCAGCTCAGGGACTAATGAAAAACTGTTTTTT.